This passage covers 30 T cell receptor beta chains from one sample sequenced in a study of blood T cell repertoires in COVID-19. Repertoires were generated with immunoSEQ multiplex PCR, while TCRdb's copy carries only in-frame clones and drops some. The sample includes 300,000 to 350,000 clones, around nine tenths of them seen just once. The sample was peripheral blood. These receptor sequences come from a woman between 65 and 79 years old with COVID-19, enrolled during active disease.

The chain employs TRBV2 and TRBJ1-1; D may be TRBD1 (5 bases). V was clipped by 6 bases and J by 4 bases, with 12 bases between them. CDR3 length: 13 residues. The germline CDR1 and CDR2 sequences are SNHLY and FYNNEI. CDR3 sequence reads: CASRTGGSTEAFF. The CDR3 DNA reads TGTGCCAGCAGAACGGGGGGGAGCACTGAAGCTTTCTTT.

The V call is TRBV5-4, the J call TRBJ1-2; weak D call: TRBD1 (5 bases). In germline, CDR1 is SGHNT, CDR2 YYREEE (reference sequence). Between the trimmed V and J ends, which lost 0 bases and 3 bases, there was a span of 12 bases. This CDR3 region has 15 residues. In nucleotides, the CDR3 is TGTGCCAGCAGCTTGGAAGGGAGGGGAGACTATGGCTACACCTTC. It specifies CASSLEGRGDYGYTF.

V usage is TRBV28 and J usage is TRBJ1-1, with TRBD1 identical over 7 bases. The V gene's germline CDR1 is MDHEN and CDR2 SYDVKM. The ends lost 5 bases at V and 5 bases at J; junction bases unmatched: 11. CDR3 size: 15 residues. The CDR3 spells CASSPLGGQSTEAFF. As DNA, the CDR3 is TGTGCCAGCAGTCCCCTTGGGGGACAGTCGACTGAAGCTTTCTTT.

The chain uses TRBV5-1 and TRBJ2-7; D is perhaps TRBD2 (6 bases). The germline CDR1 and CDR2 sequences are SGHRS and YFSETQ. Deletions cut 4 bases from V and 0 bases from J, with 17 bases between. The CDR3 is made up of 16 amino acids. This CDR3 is CASSIGGSGNSYEQYF. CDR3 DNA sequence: TGCGCCAGCAGCATCGGGGGTAGCGGAAACTCCTACGAGCAGTACTTC.

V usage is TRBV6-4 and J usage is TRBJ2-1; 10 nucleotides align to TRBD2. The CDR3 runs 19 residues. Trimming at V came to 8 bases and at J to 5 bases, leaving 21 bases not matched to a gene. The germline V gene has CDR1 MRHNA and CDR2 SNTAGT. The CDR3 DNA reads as TGTGCCAGCTCACGATTACCAGGACTAGCGGTCCTTTCCCACAATGAGCAGTTCTTC. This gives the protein CASSRLPGLAVLSHNEQFF.

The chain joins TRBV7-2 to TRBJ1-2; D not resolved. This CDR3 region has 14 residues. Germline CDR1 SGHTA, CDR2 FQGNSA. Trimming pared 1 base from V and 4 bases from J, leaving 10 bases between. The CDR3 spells CASSLEMGGYGYTF. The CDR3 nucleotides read TGTGCCAGCAGCTTAGAGATGGGAGGCTATGGCTACACCTTC. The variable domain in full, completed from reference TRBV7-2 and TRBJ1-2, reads GAGVSQSPSNKVTEKGKDVELRCDPISGHTALYWYRQSLGQGLEFLIYFQGNSAPDKSGLPSDRFSAERTGGSVSTLTIQRTQQEDSAVYLCASSLEMGGYGYTFGSGTRLTVV.

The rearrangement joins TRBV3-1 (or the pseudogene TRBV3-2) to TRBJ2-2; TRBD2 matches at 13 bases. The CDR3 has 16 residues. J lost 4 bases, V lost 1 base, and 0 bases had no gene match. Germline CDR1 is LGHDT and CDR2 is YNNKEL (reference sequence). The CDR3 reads CASSQGLAGGTGELFF. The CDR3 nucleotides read TGTGCCAGCAGCCAAGGACTAGCGGGGGGCACCGGGGAGCTGTTTTTT.

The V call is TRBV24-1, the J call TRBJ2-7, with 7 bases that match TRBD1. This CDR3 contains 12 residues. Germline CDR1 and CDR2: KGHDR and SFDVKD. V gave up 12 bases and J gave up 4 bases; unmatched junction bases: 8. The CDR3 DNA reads TGTGCCCCTCAGGACAGGTTTTACGAGCAGTACTTC. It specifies CAPQDRFYEQYF.

CDR3 region: CASSILGGTPGHEQFF. The CDR3 DNA sequence: TGTGCCAGTAGTATCTTGGGGGGGACTCCCGGGCATGAGCAGTTCTTC. V gene TRBV19 combines with J gene TRBJ2-1; TRBD2 matches 7 bases. With V trimmed by 3 bases and J by 8 bases, 13 bases remained unmatched. Germline CDR1 and CDR2: LNHDA and SQIVND (reference sequence). CDR3 length: 16 amino acids. Using reference TRBV19 and TRBJ2-1 for the parts outside the CDR3, the full variable domain is DGGITQSPKYLFRKEGQNVTLSCEQNLNHDAMYWYRQDPGQGLRLIYYSQIVNDFQKGDIAEGYSVSREKKESFPLTVTSAQKNPTAFYLCASSILGGTPGHEQFFGPGTRLTVL.

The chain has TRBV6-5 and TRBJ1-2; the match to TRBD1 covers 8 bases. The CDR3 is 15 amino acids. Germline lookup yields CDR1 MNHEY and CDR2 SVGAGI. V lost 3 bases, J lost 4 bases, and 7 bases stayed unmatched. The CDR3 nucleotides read TGTGCCAGCAGTTATGTCCAGGGGGCCTCCTATGGCTACACCTTC. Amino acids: CASSYVQGASYGYTF.

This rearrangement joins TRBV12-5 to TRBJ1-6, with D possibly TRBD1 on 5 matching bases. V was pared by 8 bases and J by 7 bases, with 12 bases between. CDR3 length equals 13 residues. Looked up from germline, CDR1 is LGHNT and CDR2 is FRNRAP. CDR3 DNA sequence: TGTGCTAGTAGTTGGGGGGGGAATTCACCCCTCCACTTT. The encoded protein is CASSWGGNSPLHF.

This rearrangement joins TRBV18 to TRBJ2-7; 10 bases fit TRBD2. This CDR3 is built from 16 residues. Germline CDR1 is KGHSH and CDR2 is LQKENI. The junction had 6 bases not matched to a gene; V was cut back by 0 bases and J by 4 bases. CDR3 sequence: CASSPPASGGFYEQYF. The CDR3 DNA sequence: TGTGCCAGCTCACCACCGGCTAGCGGGGGTTTTTACGAGCAGTACTTC.

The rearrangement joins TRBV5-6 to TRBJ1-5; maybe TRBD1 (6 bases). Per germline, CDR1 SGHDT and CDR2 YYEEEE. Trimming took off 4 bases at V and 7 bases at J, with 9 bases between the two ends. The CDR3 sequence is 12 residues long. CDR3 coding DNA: TGTGCCAGCAGCCTGGACAGCCAGCCCCAGCATTTT. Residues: CASSLDSQPQHF. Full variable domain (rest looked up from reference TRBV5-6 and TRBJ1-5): DAGVTQSPTHLIKTRGQQVTLRCSPKSGHDTVSWYQQALGQGPQFIFQYYEEEERQRGNFPDRFSGHQFPNYSSELNVNALLLGDSALYLCASSLDSQPQHFGDGTRLSIL.

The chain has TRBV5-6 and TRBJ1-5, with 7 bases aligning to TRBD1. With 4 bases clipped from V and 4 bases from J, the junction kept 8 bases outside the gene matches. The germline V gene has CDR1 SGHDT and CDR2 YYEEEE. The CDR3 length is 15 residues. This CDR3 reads CASSITGQRNQPQHF. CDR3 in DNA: TGTGCCAGCAGCATCACGGGACAGCGAAATCAGCCCCAGCATTTT.

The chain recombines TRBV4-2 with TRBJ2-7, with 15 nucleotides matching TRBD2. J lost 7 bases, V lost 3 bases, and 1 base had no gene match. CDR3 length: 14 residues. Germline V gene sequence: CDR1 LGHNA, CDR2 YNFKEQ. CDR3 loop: CASSHGLAGGEQYF. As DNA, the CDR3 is TGTGCCAGCAGCCACGGACTAGCGGGGGGGGAGCAGTACTTC.

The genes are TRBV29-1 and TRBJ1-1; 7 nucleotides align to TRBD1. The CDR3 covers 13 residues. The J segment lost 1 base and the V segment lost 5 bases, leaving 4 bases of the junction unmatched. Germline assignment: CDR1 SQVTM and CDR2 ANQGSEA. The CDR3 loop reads CSVRQGRNTEAFF. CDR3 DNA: TGCAGCGTTCGACAGGGACGGAACACTGAAGCTTTCTTT.

Written as DNA, the CDR3 is TGTGCCAGCAGTGAAAGGCGGGGGGTCACTGAAGCTTTCTTT. This codes for CASSERRGVTEAFF. The chain joins TRBV6-1 to TRBJ1-1; tentatively, D is TRBD1 (5 bases). The V gene lost 2 bases and the J gene lost 4 bases, with 11 bases spanning the gap. The CDR3 consists of 14 residues. CDR1 is MNHNS, CDR2 SASEGT, per germline.

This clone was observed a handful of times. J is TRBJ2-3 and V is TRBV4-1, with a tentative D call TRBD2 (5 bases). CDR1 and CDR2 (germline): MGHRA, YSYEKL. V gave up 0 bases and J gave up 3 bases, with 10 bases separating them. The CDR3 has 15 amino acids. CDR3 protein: CASSQDLTGTDTQYF. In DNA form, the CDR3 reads TGCGCCAGCAGCCAAGATTTGACGGGGACAGATACGCAGTATTTT.

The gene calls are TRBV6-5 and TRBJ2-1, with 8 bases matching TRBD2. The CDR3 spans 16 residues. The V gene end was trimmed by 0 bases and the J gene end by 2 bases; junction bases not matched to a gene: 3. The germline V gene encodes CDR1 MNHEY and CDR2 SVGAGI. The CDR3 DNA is TGTGCCAGCAGTTACTCTGGCGGGGGGACCTACAATGAGCAGTTCTTC. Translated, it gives CASSYSGGGTYNEQFF.

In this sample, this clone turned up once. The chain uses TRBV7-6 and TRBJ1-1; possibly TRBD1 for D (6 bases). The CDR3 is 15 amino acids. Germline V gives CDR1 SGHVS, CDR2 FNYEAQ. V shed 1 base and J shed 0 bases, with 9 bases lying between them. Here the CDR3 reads CASSLGQALNTEAFF. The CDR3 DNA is TGTGCCAGCAGCTTAGGACAGGCTTTGAACACTGAAGCTTTCTTT. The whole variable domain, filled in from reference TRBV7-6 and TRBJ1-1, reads GAGVSQSPRYKVTKRGQDVALRCDPISGHVSLYWYRQALGQGPEFLTYFNYEAQQDKSGLPNDRFSAERPEGSISTLTIQRTEQRDSAMYRCASSLGQALNTEAFFGQGTRLTVV.

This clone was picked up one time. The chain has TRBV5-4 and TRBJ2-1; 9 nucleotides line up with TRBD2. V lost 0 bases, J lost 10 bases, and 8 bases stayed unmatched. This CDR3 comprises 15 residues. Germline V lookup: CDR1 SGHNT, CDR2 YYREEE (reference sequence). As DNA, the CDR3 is TGTGCCAGCAGCTTGGCCGGAGCGGGGGGCCGAGAGCAGTTCTTC. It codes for CASSLAGAGGREQFF.

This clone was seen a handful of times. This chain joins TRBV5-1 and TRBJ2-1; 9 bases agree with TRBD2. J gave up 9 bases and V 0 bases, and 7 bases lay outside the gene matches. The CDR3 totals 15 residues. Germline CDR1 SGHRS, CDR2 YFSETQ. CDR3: CASSLGFSGGAEQFF. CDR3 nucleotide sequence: TGCGCCAGCAGCTTGGGGTTTAGCGGGGGCGCTGAGCAGTTCTTC.

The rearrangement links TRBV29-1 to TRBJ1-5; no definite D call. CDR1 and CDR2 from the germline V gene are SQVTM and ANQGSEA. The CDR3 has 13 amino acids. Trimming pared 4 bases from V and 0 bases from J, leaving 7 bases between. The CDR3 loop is CSVGGLSNQPQHF. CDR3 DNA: TGCAGCGTTGGAGGGCTTAGCAATCAGCCCCAGCATTTT. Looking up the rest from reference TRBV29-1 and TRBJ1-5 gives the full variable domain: SAVISQKPSRDICQRGTSLTIQCQVDSQVTMMFWYRQQPGQSLTLIATANQGSEATYESGFVIDKFPISRPNLTFSTLTVSNMSPEDSSIYLCSVGGLSNQPQHFGDGTRLSIL.

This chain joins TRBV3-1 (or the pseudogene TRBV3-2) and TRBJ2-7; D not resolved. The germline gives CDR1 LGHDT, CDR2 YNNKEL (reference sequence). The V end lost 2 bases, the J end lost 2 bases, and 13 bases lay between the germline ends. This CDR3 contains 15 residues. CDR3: CASSQRFGGPYEQYF. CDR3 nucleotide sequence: TGTGCCAGCAGCCAAAGGTTCGGCGGCCCCTACGAGCAGTACTTC.

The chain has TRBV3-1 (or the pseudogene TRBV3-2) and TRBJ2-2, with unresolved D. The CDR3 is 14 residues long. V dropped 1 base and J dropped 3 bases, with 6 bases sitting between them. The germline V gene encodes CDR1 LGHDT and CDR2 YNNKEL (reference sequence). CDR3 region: CASSQGAHTGELFF. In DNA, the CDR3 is TGTGCCAGCAGCCAAGGGGCTCACACCGGGGAGCTGTTTTTT.

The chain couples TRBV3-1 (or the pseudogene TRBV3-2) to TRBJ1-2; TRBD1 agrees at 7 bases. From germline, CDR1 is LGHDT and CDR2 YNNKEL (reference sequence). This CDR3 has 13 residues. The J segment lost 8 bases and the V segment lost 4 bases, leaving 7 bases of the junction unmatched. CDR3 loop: CASSPRQGGGYTF. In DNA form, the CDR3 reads TGTGCCAGCAGCCCCAGACAGGGTGGGGGCTACACCTTC.

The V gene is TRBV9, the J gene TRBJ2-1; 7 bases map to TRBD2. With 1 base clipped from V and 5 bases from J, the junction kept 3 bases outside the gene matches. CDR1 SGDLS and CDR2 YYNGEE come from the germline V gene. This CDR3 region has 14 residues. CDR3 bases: TGTGCCAGCAGCGTAACGAGCGGGGACAATGAGCAGTTCTTC. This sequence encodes CASSVTSGDNEQFF.

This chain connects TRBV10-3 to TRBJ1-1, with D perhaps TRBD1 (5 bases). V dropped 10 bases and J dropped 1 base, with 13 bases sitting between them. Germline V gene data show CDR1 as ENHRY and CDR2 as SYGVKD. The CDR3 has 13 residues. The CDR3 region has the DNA TGTGCCACGGTGACAGAACCGAACACTGAAGCTTTCTTT. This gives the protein CATVTEPNTEAFF.

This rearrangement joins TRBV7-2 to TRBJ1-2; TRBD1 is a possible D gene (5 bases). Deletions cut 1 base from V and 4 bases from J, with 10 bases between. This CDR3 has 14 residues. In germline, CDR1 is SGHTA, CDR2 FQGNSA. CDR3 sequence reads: CASSLGGGAYGYTF. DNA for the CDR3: TGTGCCAGCAGCTTAGGCGGTGGGGCCTATGGCTACACCTTC.

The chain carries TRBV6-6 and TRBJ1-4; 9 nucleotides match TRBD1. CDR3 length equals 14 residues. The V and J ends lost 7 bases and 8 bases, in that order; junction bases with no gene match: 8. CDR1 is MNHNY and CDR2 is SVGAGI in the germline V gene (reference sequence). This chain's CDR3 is CASNSNTGGEKLFF. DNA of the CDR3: TGTGCCAGCAACTCAAATACAGGGGGCGAAAAACTGTTTTTT.